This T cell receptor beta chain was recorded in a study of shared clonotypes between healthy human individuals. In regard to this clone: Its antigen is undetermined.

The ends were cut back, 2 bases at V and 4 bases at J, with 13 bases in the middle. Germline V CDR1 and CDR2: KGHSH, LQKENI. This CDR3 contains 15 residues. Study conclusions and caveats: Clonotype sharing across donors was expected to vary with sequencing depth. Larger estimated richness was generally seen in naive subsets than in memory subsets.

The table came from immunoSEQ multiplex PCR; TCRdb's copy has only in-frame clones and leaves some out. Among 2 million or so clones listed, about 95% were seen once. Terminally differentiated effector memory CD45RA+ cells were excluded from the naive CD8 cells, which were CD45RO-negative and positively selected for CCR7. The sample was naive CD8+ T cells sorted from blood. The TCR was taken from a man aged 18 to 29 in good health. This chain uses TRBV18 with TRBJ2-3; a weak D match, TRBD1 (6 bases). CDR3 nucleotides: TGTGCCAGCTCACCAGTAGGGGGTATAGCAGATACGCAGTATTTT. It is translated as CASSPVGGIADTQYF.